This T cell receptor beta chain was profiled in a study of cytomegalovirus exposure and HLA in healthy donors. The V gene end was trimmed by 0 bases and the J gene end by 6 bases; junction bases not matched to a gene: 1. This CDR3 has 15 residues. Germline V gene data show CDR1 as SGHNT and CDR2 as YYREEE (reference sequence). The donors were members of the validation cohort, which comprised 120 subjects and was separate from the first cohort of 666 subjects. This clone has a handful of counts. As yet, its antigen is unknown. Produced via immunoSEQ multiplex PCR; TCRdb's table is partial and in-frame only. The profile shows about 98,000 clones, roughly nine tenths of them singletons. Study-wide points: The finding came from a later analysis; first-cohort TCR clusters tended to co-occur in the 110 or so validation repertoires. The classifier, whose performance was assessed in both the original and validation cohorts, reportedly diagnosed cytomegalovirus status with high specificity and sensitivity. In vitro, three CMV-associated chains proved specific for CMV antigens.

The V and J genes are TRBV5-4 and TRBJ1-4; 11 bases align to TRBD1. The clonotype originates from a man between 18 and 35 years old in good health and CMV-seropositive. The source material was PBMCs. CDR3 in DNA: TGTGCCAGCAGCTTGGTGGGACAGGGGGATGAAAAACTGTTTTTT. This encodes CASSLVGQGDEKLFF.